These T cell receptor beta chains were read from a single sample in a study of T cell repertoires in cytomegalovirus infection. In TCRdb, the reads were re-called with MiXCR into one record per CDR3 protein. The repertoire has about 570,000 distinct CDR3 sequences, roughly 43% of them found once; the top ten carry about half. The antigens these receptors bind are not known. The sample consisted of cultured PBMCs, taken from culture after CMV antigen stimulation. The receptors shown here come from a human donor in good health (CMV status not recorded). Some clones in this sample may be carry-over from other donors' samples. CDR3s include the opening cysteine and the closing phenylalanine or tryptophan. D genes are given only for firm matches. Where a row states a size, it is once, few, many or the class of an expanded clone; other rows omit it.

clone_size: NA; v_call: TRBV19; j_call: TRBJ1-1; d_call: NA; cdr3_aa: CASKFGGEAFF; cdr3_nt: TGTGCCAGTAAGTTCGGAGGTGAAGCTTTCTTT
clone_size: NA; v_call: TRBV6-2/TRBV6-3; j_call: TRBJ2-7; d_call: NA; cdr3_aa: CASSYESSSGYSYEQYF; cdr3_nt: TGTGCCAGCAGTTACGAGAGTAGTAGCGGTTATTCCTACGAGCAGTACTTC
clone_size: few; v_call: TRBV7-8; j_call: TRBJ2-2; d_call: NA; cdr3_aa: CASSRGVLGSGELFF; cdr3_nt: TGTGCCAGCAGCAGAGGGGTCCTAGGGTCCGGGGAGCTGTTTTTT
clone_size: many; v_call: TRBV7-8; j_call: TRBJ2-7; d_call: TRBD2; cdr3_aa: CASSLRTSGRYFAYEQYF; cdr3_nt: TGTGCCAGCAGCTTAAGGACTAGCGGGAGGTACTTTGCCTACGAGCAGTACTTC
clone_size: NA; v_call: TRBV20-1; j_call: TRBJ1-1; d_call: TRBD1; cdr3_aa: CSAPTGENTEAFF; cdr3_nt: TGCAGTGCCCCGACAGGGGAGAACACTGAAGCTTTCTTT
clone_size: many; v_call: TRBV7-2; j_call: TRBJ2-3; d_call: TRBD2; cdr3_aa: CASSLTSGGTDTQYF; cdr3_nt: TGTGCCAGCAGCTTGACTAGCGGTGGCACAGATACGCAGTATTTT
clone_size: once; v_call: TRBV19; j_call: TRBJ2-1; d_call: TRBD2; cdr3_aa: CASSSWGGSYNEQFF; cdr3_nt: TGTGCCAGTAGTAGTTGGGGGGGCTCCTACAATGAGCAGTTCTTC
clone_size: NA; v_call: TRBV7-2; j_call: TRBJ2-7; d_call: TRBD2; cdr3_aa: CASSGLAGGRPGYEQYF; cdr3_nt: TGTGCCAGCAGCGGACTAGCGGGAGGACGACCCGGATACGAGCAGTACTTC
clone_size: few; v_call: TRBV7-9; j_call: TRBJ2-2; d_call: NA; cdr3_aa: CASSLLLNTGELFF; cdr3_nt: TGTGCCAGCAGCTTATTATTGAACACCGGGGAGCTGTTTTTT
clone_size: NA; v_call: TRBV5-6; j_call: TRBJ1-1; d_call: NA; cdr3_aa: CASSQQGPTEAFF; cdr3_nt: TGTGCCAGCAGCCAACAGGGCCCCACTGAAGCTTTCTTT
clone_size: few; v_call: TRBV7-2; j_call: TRBJ1-1; d_call: NA; cdr3_aa: CASSVDRLNTEAFF; cdr3_nt: TGTGCCAGCAGCGTGGACAGACTGAACACTGAAGCTTTCTTT
clone_size: NA; v_call: TRBV19; j_call: TRBJ2-2; d_call: TRBD1; cdr3_aa: CASRERGQGAGELFF; cdr3_nt: TGTGCCAGTCGAGAACGGGGACAGGGGGCCGGGGAGCTGTTTTTT
clone_size: NA; v_call: TRBV28; j_call: TRBJ2-3; d_call: NA; cdr3_aa: CASRETGRLDTQYF; cdr3_nt: TGTGCCAGCAGGGAGACAGGACGGTTGGATACGCAGTATTTT
clone_size: NA; v_call: TRBV28; j_call: TRBJ2-7; d_call: TRBD2; cdr3_aa: CASRDTSGVSYEQYF; cdr3_nt: TGTGCCAGCAGGGATACTAGCGGCGTCAGCTACGAGCAGTACTTC
clone_size: NA; v_call: TRBV6-5; j_call: TRBJ2-1; d_call: NA; cdr3_aa: CASSRTANNEQFF; cdr3_nt: TGTGCCAGCAGTCGAACCGCTAACAATGAGCAGTTCTTC
clone_size: NA; v_call: TRBV7-9; j_call: TRBJ2-1; d_call: NA; cdr3_aa: CASSLNLSDRQFF; cdr3_nt: TGTGCCAGCAGCTTAAACCTCAGCGATAGGCAGTTCTTC
clone_size: few; v_call: TRBV4-2; j_call: TRBJ2-2; d_call: NA; cdr3_aa: CASSQDRAGELFF; cdr3_nt: TGTGCCAGCAGCCAAGATAGGGCCGGGGAGCTGTTTTTT
clone_size: once; v_call: TRBV6-6; j_call: TRBJ1-5; d_call: NA; cdr3_aa: CASSVTYQPQHF; cdr3_nt: TGTGCCAGCAGTGTTACATATCAGCCCCAGCATTTT
clone_size: NA; v_call: TRBV12-3/TRBV12-4; j_call: TRBJ2-1; d_call: TRBD1; cdr3_aa: CASSQTGSRHEQFF; cdr3_nt: TGTGCCAGCAGCCAGACAGGGTCTCGCCATGAGCAGTTCTTC
clone_size: NA; v_call: TRBV28; j_call: TRBJ1-5; d_call: NA; cdr3_aa: CASSLPSAIGAYSNQPQHF; cdr3_nt: TGTGCCAGCAGTTTACCGAGCGCCATCGGGGCTTATAGCAATCAGCCCCAGCATTTT
clone_size: many; v_call: TRBV7-2; j_call: TRBJ2-1; d_call: TRBD2; cdr3_aa: CASSLASLSIAGRNEQFF; cdr3_nt: TGTGCCAGCAGCTTAGCGTCCCTATCGATAGCGGGTCGGAATGAGCAGTTCTTC
clone_size: many; v_call: TRBV7-2; j_call: TRBJ1-5; d_call: NA; cdr3_aa: CASSSDSNQPQHF; cdr3_nt: TGTGCCAGCAGCTCCGACAGCAATCAGCCCCAGCATTTT
clone_size: many; v_call: TRBV7-2; j_call: TRBJ2-3; d_call: NA; cdr3_aa: CASSLVPDTQYF; cdr3_nt: TGTGCCAGCAGCTTAGTTCCCGATACGCAGTATTTT
clone_size: few; v_call: TRBV7-9; j_call: TRBJ2-1; d_call: TRBD1; cdr3_aa: CASNSWGQGEINEQFF; cdr3_nt: TGTGCCAGTAACTCCTGGGGACAGGGGGAGATCAATGAGCAGTTCTTC
clone_size: NA; v_call: TRBV11-2; j_call: TRBJ2-3; d_call: NA; cdr3_aa: CASSYRPSDTQYF; cdr3_nt: TGTGCCAGCAGCTACCGACCCTCAGATACGCAGTATTTT
clone_size: NA; v_call: TRBV6-1; j_call: TRBJ2-7; d_call: NA; cdr3_aa: CASSDLYLRYEQYF; cdr3_nt: TGTGCCAGCAGTGACCTTTATCTCCGCTACGAGCAGTACTTC
clone_size: few; v_call: TRBV19; j_call: TRBJ2-3; d_call: TRBD2; cdr3_aa: CASSTGLAGEHKRVNTQYF; cdr3_nt: TGTGCCAGTAGTACTGGACTAGCGGGAGAGCACAAACGTGTCAATACGCAGTATTTT
clone_size: NA; v_call: TRBV7-8; j_call: TRBJ1-3; d_call: NA; cdr3_aa: CASSFVGAASSGNTIYF; cdr3_nt: TGTGCCAGCAGCTTTGTCGGGGCGGCGAGCTCTGGAAACACCATATATTTT
clone_size: NA; v_call: TRBV7-2; j_call: TRBJ2-7; d_call: TRBD2; cdr3_aa: CASSSLGLASYEQYF; cdr3_nt: TGTGCCAGCAGCTCCCTTGGACTAGCGAGTTACGAGCAGTACTTC
clone_size: many; v_call: TRBV12-3/TRBV12-4; j_call: TRBJ1-3; d_call: NA; cdr3_aa: CASTLRSSGNTIYF; cdr3_nt: TGTGCCAGCACCCTAAGGAGCTCTGGAAACACCATATATTTT
clone_size: few; v_call: TRBV12-3/TRBV12-4; j_call: TRBJ1-1; d_call: NA; cdr3_aa: CASRLTENTEAFF; cdr3_nt: TGTGCCAGCAGGCTGACAGAAAACACTGAAGCTTTCTTT
clone_size: NA; v_call: TRBV11-2; j_call: TRBJ2-1; d_call: TRBD2; cdr3_aa: CASSLVVASGNEQFF; cdr3_nt: TGTGCCAGCAGCTTAGTCGTGGCTAGCGGTAATGAGCAGTTCTTC
clone_size: few; v_call: TRBV5-6; j_call: TRBJ1-2; d_call: NA; cdr3_aa: CASSLVERNYGYTF; cdr3_nt: TGTGCCAGCAGCTTGGTCGAACGGAACTATGGCTACACCTTC
clone_size: few; v_call: TRBV28; j_call: TRBJ1-1; d_call: NA; cdr3_aa: CASNLRPSHKAFF; cdr3_nt: TGTGCCAGCAATCTTAGGCCCTCCCATAAAGCTTTCTTT
clone_size: NA; v_call: TRBV7-9; j_call: TRBJ2-1; d_call: NA; cdr3_aa: CASSPGGYNEHFF; cdr3_nt: TGTGCCAGCAGCCCGGGGGGCTACAATGAGCATTTCTTC
clone_size: NA; v_call: TRBV18; j_call: TRBJ2-7; d_call: NA; cdr3_aa: CASSPIGRGELEEQYF; cdr3_nt: TGTGCCAGCTCACCAATCGGTAGGGGGGAACTGGAAGAGCAGTACTTC
clone_size: once; v_call: TRBV28; j_call: TRBJ2-3; d_call: NA; cdr3_aa: CASTNARRGTDTQYF; cdr3_nt: TGTGCCAGCACTAATGCGAGGCGGGGCACAGATACGCAGTATTTT
clone_size: NA; v_call: TRBV18; j_call: TRBJ2-3; d_call: NA; cdr3_aa: CASSPLAAFTDTQYF; cdr3_nt: TGTGCCAGCTCACCACTAGCGGCCTTCACAGATACGCAGTATTTT
clone_size: NA; v_call: TRBV12-3/TRBV12-4; j_call: TRBJ1-2; d_call: TRBD1; cdr3_aa: CASTLGQGIYGYTF; cdr3_nt: TGTGCCAGCACCCTAGGACAGGGGATCTATGGCTACACCTTC
clone_size: few; v_call: TRBV6-8; j_call: TRBJ2-2; d_call: NA; cdr3_aa: CASSGKSRGFNTGELFF; cdr3_nt: TGTGCCAGCAGTGGGAAGTCTAGGGGATTTAACACCGGGGAGCTGTTTTTT
clone_size: NA; v_call: TRBV7-2; j_call: TRBJ2-7; d_call: NA; cdr3_aa: CASSSALARASYF; cdr3_nt: TGTGCCAGCAGCTCGGCCCTGGCGAGGGCGTCGTACTTC
clone_size: NA; v_call: TRBV2; j_call: TRBJ1-5; d_call: NA; cdr3_aa: CASIFDSNQPQHF; cdr3_nt: TGTGCCAGCATTTTCGACAGCAATCAGCCCCAGCATTTT
clone_size: once; v_call: TRBV7-8; j_call: TRBJ2-1; d_call: NA; cdr3_aa: CASRVLVGEQFF; cdr3_nt: TGTGCCAGCAGGGTACTAGTAGGTGAGCAGTTCTTC
clone_size: NA; v_call: TRBV7-2; j_call: TRBJ2-1; d_call: TRBD1; cdr3_aa: CASSEQTGREQFF; cdr3_nt: TGTGCCAGCAGCGAACAGACAGGGCGGGAGCAGTTCTTC
clone_size: NA; v_call: TRBV12-3/TRBV12-4; j_call: TRBJ2-7; d_call: NA; cdr3_aa: CASRGVADEQYF; cdr3_nt: TGTGCCAGCAGGGGGGTGGCAGACGAGCAGTACTTC
clone_size: NA; v_call: TRBV27; j_call: TRBJ2-6; d_call: NA; cdr3_aa: CASRGRSGANVLTF; cdr3_nt: TGTGCCAGCAGGGGCCGGTCTGGGGCCAACGTCCTGACTTTC
clone_size: NA; v_call: TRBV12-5; j_call: TRBJ2-5; d_call: NA; cdr3_aa: CASGLTGLTETQYF; cdr3_nt: TGTGCTAGTGGTTTGACAGGGTTAACAGAGACCCAGTACTTC
clone_size: NA; v_call: TRBV12-5; j_call: TRBJ2-1; d_call: TRBD1; cdr3_aa: CASGLVLGTGGYNEQFF; cdr3_nt: TGTGCTAGTGGTTTGGTACTCGGGACAGGGGGCTACAATGAGCAGTTCTTC
clone_size: NA; v_call: TRBV18; j_call: TRBJ2-7; d_call: NA; cdr3_aa: CASSPTGVTYEQYF; cdr3_nt: TGTGCCAGCTCACCGACGGGAGTAACCTACGAGCAGTACTTC
clone_size: few; v_call: TRBV7-2; j_call: TRBJ2-5; d_call: NA; cdr3_aa: CASSSPLGAQETQYF; cdr3_nt: TGTGCCAGCAGCTCCCCCCTGGGCGCCCAAGAGACCCAGTACTTC
clone_size: NA; v_call: TRBV19; j_call: TRBJ2-5; d_call: TRBD2; cdr3_aa: CASSISGGVGETQYF; cdr3_nt: TGTGCCAGTAGTATTAGTGGGGGGGTAGGAGAGACCCAGTACTTC
clone_size: NA; v_call: TRBV5-6; j_call: TRBJ1-4; d_call: NA; cdr3_aa: CASSLQSTNEKLFF; cdr3_nt: TGTGCCAGCAGCTTGCAATCAACTAATGAAAAACTGTTTTTT
clone_size: many; v_call: TRBV7-2; j_call: TRBJ2-3; d_call: NA; cdr3_aa: CASSVEYQNPGGTQYF; cdr3_nt: TGTGCCAGCAGCGTCGAATACCAGAATCCTGGTGGTACGCAGTATTTT
clone_size: NA; v_call: TRBV6-5; j_call: TRBJ2-3; d_call: NA; cdr3_aa: CASRRDNGADTQYF; cdr3_nt: TGTGCCAGCCGCCGGGACAACGGGGCAGATACGCAGTATTTT
clone_size: NA; v_call: TRBV4-1; j_call: TRBJ2-3; d_call: NA; cdr3_aa: CASSPVTSSDTQYF; cdr3_nt: TGTGCCAGCAGCCCTGTAACTAGTTCAGATACGCAGTATTTT
clone_size: NA; v_call: TRBV7-6; j_call: TRBJ2-3; d_call: NA; cdr3_aa: CASSFGRDKDTQYF; cdr3_nt: TGTGCCAGCAGCTTTGGGCGGGATAAAGATACGCAGTATTTT
clone_size: few; v_call: TRBV6-1; j_call: TRBJ2-7; d_call: NA; cdr3_aa: CASSEAVPSYEQYF; cdr3_nt: TGTGCCAGCAGTGAGGCCGTGCCCTCCTACGAGCAGTACTTC
clone_size: few; v_call: TRBV18; j_call: TRBJ2-3; d_call: TRBD1; cdr3_aa: CASSPAFGTGNTDTQYF; cdr3_nt: TGTGCCAGCTCACCAGCATTCGGGACAGGGAACACAGATACGCAGTATTTT